The 31 T cell receptor beta chains in this list originate from one sample, sequenced in a study of OX40 agonist ivuxolimab in advanced cancers. Sequencing used immunoSEQ multiplex PCR; TCRdb keeps in-frame clones, though not all of them. The sample lists about 11,000 clones, about 89% seen once, with 29% in the top ten. The sample was CD4+ or CD8+ T cells sorted from blood, taken in a trial of the OX40 agonist ivuxolimab. These receptors were taken from an adult with an advanced solid tumor such as melanoma, head and neck, liver or kidney cancer.

This sequence joins TRBV5-4 and TRBJ2-7, with 8 bases that match TRBD2. V lost 4 bases and J lost 4; bases outside the gene matches: 10. Per the germline V gene, CDR1 is SGHNT and CDR2 is YYREEE (reference sequence). The CDR3 is 15 amino acids. CDR3 amino acids: CASSPTTSEGYEQYF. The CDR3 coding sequence is TGTGCCAGCAGCCCAACGACTAGCGAGGGATACGAGCAGTACTTC. The variable domain in full, with the rest retrieved from reference TRBV5-4 and TRBJ2-7, is ETGVTQSPTHLIKTRGQQVTLRCSSQSGHNTVSWYQQALGQGPQFIFQYYREEENGRGNFPPRFSGLQFPNYSSELNVNALELDDSALYLCASSPTTSEGYEQYFGPGTRLTVT.

The chain combines TRBV7-8 with TRBJ2-7; D could derive from TRBD1 or TRBD2 (6 bases each). Trimming pared 6 bases from V and 3 bases from J, leaving 18 bases between. The CDR3 is made up of 15 amino acids. The germline V gene has CDR1 SGHVS and CDR2 FQNEAQ. The CDR3 region has the DNA TGTGCCAGCAGAGAAGAGGGGGGTAGCGGCTACGAGCAGTACTTC. Translated: CASREEGGSGYEQYF.

CDR3 sequence (DNA): TGTGCCAGCAGCGAGTGGGGCGCGGGTTACAATGAGCAGTTCTTC. It codes for CASSEWGAGYNEQFF. The chain couples TRBV9 to TRBJ2-1; D is perhaps TRBD1 or TRBD2 (5 bases each). V was trimmed by 3 bases and J by 4 bases, leaving 14 bases between them. This CDR3 is built from 15 residues. Per germline, CDR1 SGDLS and CDR2 YYNGEE.

The V gene is TRBV4-1, the J gene TRBJ1-1; 9 bases match TRBD1. V shed 2 bases and J 7 bases; nucleotides not matched to a gene: 5. The germline gives CDR1 MGHRA, CDR2 YSYEKL. This CDR3 contains 14 residues. In nucleotides, the CDR3 is TGCGCCAGCAGCCAAAGTACAGGGGGCGGTGAAGCTTTCTTT. This encodes CASSQSTGGGEAFF.

The rearrangement links TRBV6-4 to TRBJ2-1; 8 nucleotides agree with TRBD2. CDR1 and CDR2 from the germline V gene are MRHNA and SNTAGT. V shed 0 bases and J 0 bases; nucleotides not matched to a gene: 1. The CDR3 length is 16 residues. CDR3 nucleotide sequence: TGTGCCAGCAGTGACTCAAGCGGGAGCTCCTACAATGAGCAGTTCTTC. Amino acids: CASSDSSGSSYNEQFF.

The V gene is TRBV2, the J gene TRBJ2-1, with 10 bases aligning to TRBD2. Trimming took 7 bases from V and 10 from J; bases not matched to a gene: 10. CDR1 and CDR2 (germline): SNHLY, FYNNEI. The CDR3 has 14 amino acids. CDR3 bases: TGTGCCAGCAACTCACTAGAGGGACTAGCGGAGCAGTTCTTC. Amino acids: CASNSLEGLAEQFF.

V and J are TRBV7-9 and TRBJ2-7; no definite D call. The CDR3 totals 14 residues. CDR1 and CDR2 from the germline V gene are SEHNR and FQNEAQ (reference sequence). Trimming stripped 2 bases from V and 2 bases from J, with 10 bases between. The CDR3 DNA is TGTGCCAGCAGCTTATCAACTACAGCCTACGAGCAGTACTTC. Its protein is CASSLSTTAYEQYF.

The V gene is TRBV11-2, the J gene TRBJ2-7; possible D gene TRBD2, 6 bases. There are 15 residues in the CDR3. V gave up 4 bases and J gave up 3 bases, with 16 bases separating them. Germline loops: CDR1 SGHAT, CDR2 FQNNGV. CDR3 DNA sequence: TGTGCCAGCAGCTCTATATCCGGGACTGTCTACGAGCAGTACTTC. Translation gives CASSSISGTVYEQYF. Full variable domain (rest looked up from reference TRBV11-2 and TRBJ2-7): EAGVAQSPRYKIIEKRQSVAFWCNPISGHATLYWYQQILGQGPKLLIQFQNNGVVDDSQLPKDRFSAERLKGVDSTLKIQPAKLEDSAVYLCASSSISGTVYEQYFGPGTRLTVT.

The rearrangement joins TRBV19 to TRBJ2-1; 8 bases agree with TRBD1. With 6 bases clipped from V and 10 bases from J, the junction kept 14 bases outside the gene matches. Per germline, CDR1 LNHDA and CDR2 SQIVND (reference sequence). The CDR3 loop spans 15 amino acids. Here the CDR3 reads CASSSDRESGPEQFF. The DNA of the CDR3 is TGTGCCAGTAGCTCGGACAGGGAGAGCGGTCCGGAGCAGTTCTTC.

This clone is a singleton in its sample. CDR3 protein: CASSQDVGAYSNQPQHF. The CDR3 bases are TGCGCCAGCAGCCAAGATGTTGGTGCGTATAGCAATCAGCCCCAGCATTTT. V and J are TRBV4-1 and TRBJ1-5; D gene ambiguous. From germline, CDR1 is MGHRA and CDR2 YSYEKL. The V end was cut by 0 bases, the J end by 0 bases, with 12 bases between. The CDR3 totals 17 residues.

V is TRBV27 and J is TRBJ2-1; D is ambiguous. This CDR3 contains 15 residues. Trimming removed 0 bases at V and 7 bases at J, with 13 bases between. In germline, CDR1 is MNHEY, CDR2 SMNVEV (reference sequence). The CDR3 DNA follows: TGTGCCAGCAGTTTATCGCAAATTGTAGGTAATGAGCAGTTCTTC. It encodes CASSLSQIVGNEQFF.

This chain uses TRBV7-3 with TRBJ2-7, with TRBD1 as a possible D gene (7 bases). V lost 3 bases and J lost 6, with 12 bases in between. The length of the CDR3 is 13 residues. Germline values: CDR1 SGHTA, CDR2 FQGTGA. In DNA form, the CDR3 reads TGTGCCAGCAGCTTCGCAGGGGGGTCCGAGCAGTACTTC. It specifies CASSFAGGSEQYF.

The V call is TRBV6-1, the J call TRBJ1-6; 10 nucleotides align to TRBD1. Germline assignment: CDR1 MNHNS and CDR2 SASEGT. CDR3 size: 17 residues. V lost 3 bases to trimming and J lost 1 base; unmatched junction nucleotides: 3. CDR3: CASSERQGASYNSPLHF. As DNA, the CDR3 is TGTGCCAGCAGTGAGCGACAGGGGGCGTCCTATAATTCACCCCTCCACTTT.

The chain employs TRBV7-9 and TRBJ1-1, with D uncertain. Trimming shortened V by 5 bases and J by 4 bases, and 8 bases separated the two germline ends. The CDR3 loop spans 12 amino acids. Germline loops: CDR1 SEHNR, CDR2 FQNEAQ (reference sequence). The CDR3, as DNA: TGTGCCAGCAGCCGGGTAGGCACTGAAGCTTTCTTT. It codes for CASSRVGTEAFF.

J is TRBJ1-1 and V is TRBV5-6; 9 nucleotides match TRBD1. The V segment lost 4 bases and the J segment 3 bases; nucleotides outside the gene matches: 10. CDR1 is SGHDT and CDR2 is YYEEEE in the germline V gene. The CDR3 is made up of 16 amino acids. The CDR3 spells CASSPEGQGLDTEAFF. In DNA form, the CDR3 reads TGTGCCAGCAGCCCGGAGGGACAGGGTTTGGACACTGAAGCTTTCTTT. Drawing the rest from reference TRBV5-6 and TRBJ1-1, the complete variable domain is DAGVTQSPTHLIKTRGQQVTLRCSPKSGHDTVSWYQQALGQGPQFIFQYYEEEERQRGNFPDRFSGHQFPNYSSELNVNALLLGDSALYLCASSPEGQGLDTEAFFGQGTRLTVV.

This sequence joins TRBV9 and TRBJ2-7; the match to TRBD1 covers 9 bases. CDR1 and CDR2 (germline): SGDLS, YYNGEE. J was trimmed by 1 base and V by 4 bases; bases with no gene match: 3. CDR3 length equals 14 residues. The chain's CDR3 is CASSLGQGSYEQYF. The CDR3 region has the DNA TGTGCCAGCAGCCTCGGACAGGGGTCCTACGAGCAGTACTTC.

The chain carries TRBV7-3 and TRBJ2-1; possible D gene TRBD1, 6 bases. The CDR3 is 16 residues long. V lost 5 bases to trimming and J lost 5 bases, with 19 bases between them. CDR1 and CDR2 (germline): SGHTA, FQGTGA. The CDR3 sequence: CASSVDEPWGHNEQFF. The CDR3 DNA sequence: TGTGCCAGCAGCGTCGACGAGCCCTGGGGGCACAATGAGCAGTTCTTC.

The chain uses TRBV10-2 and TRBJ2-7, with 9 bases lining up with TRBD1. V gave up 0 bases and J gave up 1 base; unmatched junction bases: 1. The CDR3 totals 15 residues. Germline CDR1 is WSHSY and CDR2 is SAAADI. The CDR3 bases are TGCGCCAGCAGTGAGTCGGGACAGGGTTCCTACGAGCAGTACTTC. Residues: CASSESGQGSYEQYF.

This chain joins TRBV18 and TRBJ2-7; perhaps TRBD1 as D (6 bases). CDR1 is KGHSH, CDR2 LQKENI, per germline. V lost 6 bases and J 2 bases, leaving 20 bases between the germline ends. The length of the CDR3 is 16 residues. CDR3 bases: TGTGCCAGCTCCACGGACTGGCAGGGGAGACCCTACGAGCAGTACTTC. Translated, it gives CASSTDWQGRPYEQYF.

In its sample, this clone was seen once. As the CDR3 is not closed by the conserved phenylalanine or tryptophan, this likely results from a read error. It is unclear where the CDR3 begins or ends on the DNA, so no DNA is shown, and the CDR3 is as TCRdb lists it. The chain joins TRBV30 to TRBJ2-7; TRBD1 is the table's D call, not checked against the DNA. The germline V gene has CDR1 GTSNPN and CDR2 SVGIG (reference sequence). Including both end residues, the CDR3 is 8 amino acids long. The chain's CDR3 is CAYPGQSI.

The chain couples TRBV25-1 to TRBJ2-5, with TRBD2 matching 9 bases. The CDR3 totals 16 residues. The trim removed 3 bases at V and 5 bases at J, leaving 10 bases unmatched. Germline CDR1 reads MGHDK; CDR2 reads SYGVNS. The CDR3 DNA sequence: TGTGCCAGCAGTGAGGGGACTAGCCCCAGGGGGGAGACCCAGTACTTC. Its protein product is CASSEGTSPRGETQYF.

The rearrangement links TRBV27 to TRBJ1-1; D gene uncertain. The CDR3 spans 13 residues. Germline CDR1 is MNHEY and CDR2 is SMNVEV (reference sequence). V gave up 3 bases and J gave up 1 base, with 6 bases separating them. The DNA for the CDR3 is TGTGCCAGCAGTTTTGAAGGGAACACTGAAGCTTTCTTT. Protein product: CASSFEGNTEAFF.

CDR3 nucleotide sequence: TGTGCCAGCAGCGACGGACTGTACAATGAGCAGTTCTTC. Encoded protein: CASSDGLYNEQFF. The V call is TRBV9, the J call TRBJ2-1, with D possibly matching TRBD2 (5 bases). Germline V lookup: CDR1 SGDLS, CDR2 YYNGEE. The CDR3 is 13 residues long. The germline V and J ends were trimmed by 3 bases and 4 bases, with 8 bases remaining between them.

The CDR3 nucleotides are TGTGCCAGCTCACCACCGGGACAGAGCTCCTACGAGCAGTACTTC. It specifies CASSPPGQSSYEQYF. This rearrangement joins TRBV18 to TRBJ2-7; TRBD1 aligns across 7 bases. The V and J ends lost 0 bases and 0 bases, in that order; junction bases with no gene match: 2. The CDR3 is 15 amino acids. Germline CDR1 and CDR2: KGHSH and LQKENI.

For this clone: Since a far larger clone is one base different, this is likely a read error. Other DNA sequences in the sample encode the same CDR3. J is TRBJ2-7 and V is TRBV4-1, with 11 bases aligning to TRBD2. With 4 bases clipped from V and 2 bases from J, the junction kept 4 bases outside the gene matches. Germline CDR1 is MGHRA and CDR2 is YSYEKL. This CDR3 has 15 amino acids. CDR3 region: CASSPKLAGAYEQYF. CDR3 sequence (DNA): TGCGCCAGCAGCCCGAAACTAGCGGGAGCCTACGAGCAGTACTTC.

This chain uses TRBV14 with TRBJ2-7, with a tentative D call TRBD2 (5 bases). V was cut by 3 bases and J by 2 bases, with 11 bases left in between. Germline values: CDR1 SGHDN, CDR2 FVKESK. The CDR3 covers 14 residues. This CDR3 reads CASSHWTGTYEQYF. In nucleotides, the CDR3 is TGTGCCAGCAGCCATTGGACGGGGACCTACGAGCAGTACTTC.

In DNA form, the CDR3 reads TGTGCCAGCAGCCTAACATCCTACGAGCAGTACTTC. Residues: CASSLTSYEQYF. The chain uses TRBV5-4 and TRBJ2-7; D ambiguous. V was clipped by 4 bases and J by 1 base, with 6 bases between them. The CDR3 runs to 12 residues. Germline V CDR1 and CDR2: SGHNT, YYREEE (reference sequence). The full variable domain, in which reference TRBV5-4 and TRBJ2-7 provide the parts outside the CDR3, is ETGVTQSPTHLIKTRGQQVTLRCSSQSGHNTVSWYQQALGQGPQFIFQYYREEENGRGNFPPRFSGLQFPNYSSELNVNALELDDSALYLCASSLTSYEQYFGPGTRLTVT.

V gene TRBV5-8 combines with J gene TRBJ2-1, with 7 bases matching TRBD2. CDR3 length: 16 residues. After removal of 0 bases from V and 4 bases from J, the junction contained 7 bases not matched to a gene. Per germline, CDR1 SGHTS and CDR2 YDEGEE. The CDR3 bases are TGTGCCAGCAGCTTGGGGCCTAGGCGGGGGTACAATGAGCAGTTCTTC. It specifies CASSLGPRRGYNEQFF.

This chain connects TRBV5-6 to TRBJ2-3; D gene uncertain. Trimming took 2 bases from V and 2 from J, leaving 15 bases between them. Germline loops: CDR1 SGHDT, CDR2 YYEEEE. This CDR3 is built from 16 residues. CDR3: CASSFLFWAATDTQYF. CDR3 DNA: TGTGCCAGCAGCTTTCTTTTCTGGGCGGCCACAGATACGCAGTATTTT.

The gene calls are TRBV7-9 and TRBJ2-1; 8 nucleotides agree with TRBD2. V shed 5 bases and J 7 bases; nucleotides not matched to a gene: 10. Per germline, CDR1 SEHNR and CDR2 FQNEAQ (reference sequence). The CDR3 consists of 15 residues. DNA for the CDR3: TGTGCCAGCAGCGCACCAGCGGGAGTAGGAAATGAGCAGTTCTTC. This translates into CASSAPAGVGNEQFF. The full variable domain, completed using reference TRBV7-9 and TRBJ2-1, is DTGVSQNPRHKITKRGQNVTFRCDPISEHNRLYWYRQTLGQGPEFLTYFQNEAQLEKSRLLSDRFSAERPKGSFSTLEIQRTEQGDSAMYLCASSAPAGVGNEQFFGPGTRLTVL.

This clone was counted once. V is TRBV5-3 and J is TRBJ2-1; no firm D call. TRBV5-3 is marked as an open reading frame, function uncertain. This CDR3 is built from 12 residues. V was shortened by 1 base and J by 9 bases, with 8 bases between the two germline ends. The CDR3 spells CARSLILFEQFF. The CDR3 nucleotides read TGTGCCAGAAGCTTGATCCTCTTTGAGCAGTTCTTC.